This TCR beta chain was profiled in a study of somatic mutations in cytotoxic T cells in rheumatoid arthritis. Study-wide results and caveats: Rheumatoid arthritis patients and age-matched healthy controls showed no significant difference in CD8+ T-cell clonality.

This clone was detected only once. Its antigen is not identified. CDR3 size: 16 residues. With 4 bases removed from V and 5 bases from J, the gap between germline ends came to 20 bases. Germline V gene data show CDR1 as MDHEN and CDR2 as SYDVKM. TCRdb keeps only in-frame clones here, not all; method: immunoSEQ multiplex PCR. The top ten clones hold roughly 15% of a sample with over 15,000 clones, 70% to 90% of them seen once. Sequenced material: CD8+ T cells sorted from blood. The genes are TRBV28 and TRBJ1-1; D not resolved. The sequence came from a middle-aged man in good health. This CDR3 is CASSSSGEHRWTEAFF. The CDR3 coding sequence is TGTGCCAGCAGTTCCTCCGGAGAACACCGGTGGACTGAAGCTTTCTTT.